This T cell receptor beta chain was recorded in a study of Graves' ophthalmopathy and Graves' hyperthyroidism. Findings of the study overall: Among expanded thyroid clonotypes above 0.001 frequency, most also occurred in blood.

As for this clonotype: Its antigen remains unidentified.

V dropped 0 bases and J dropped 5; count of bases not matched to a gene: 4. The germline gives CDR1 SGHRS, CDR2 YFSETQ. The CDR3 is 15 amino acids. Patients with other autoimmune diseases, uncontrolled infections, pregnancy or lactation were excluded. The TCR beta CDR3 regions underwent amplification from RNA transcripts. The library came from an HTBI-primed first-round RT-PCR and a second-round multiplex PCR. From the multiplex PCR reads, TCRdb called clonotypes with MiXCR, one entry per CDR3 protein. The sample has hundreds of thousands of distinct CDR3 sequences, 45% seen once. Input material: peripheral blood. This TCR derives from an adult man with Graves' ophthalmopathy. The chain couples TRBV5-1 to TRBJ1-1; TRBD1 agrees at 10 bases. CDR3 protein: CASSLGDRGETEAFF. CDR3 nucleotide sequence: TGCGCCAGCAGCTTGGGGGACAGGGGAGAAACTGAAGCTTTCTTT.